What follows are 15 T cell receptor beta chains derived from one specimen sequenced in a study of blood T cells in healthy people across ages. Through a sample-barcoded 5' primer and a J-beta primer mix, a second PCR was run for roughly 7 to 11 cycles. TCRdb called the 5' RACE reads again in MiXCR, with one record for every CDR3 protein. The table records about 1.7 million distinct CDR3 sequences, roughly 28% of them present only once. Sequencing was performed on blood. The source of these receptors is a woman in her 30s in good health.

This clonotype was found a few times. The gene calls are TRBV12-3 or TRBV12-4 and TRBJ2-1, with D possibly being TRBD2 (5 bases). The CDR3 has 17 residues. Trimming left V 0 bases short and J 2 bases short, with 14 bases between. The CDR3 sequence is CASSLAGRVKPYNEQFF. The CDR3 coding sequence is TGTGCCAGCAGTTTAGCGGGGAGAGTCAAGCCCTACAATGAGCAGTTCTTC.

The rearrangement joins TRBV7-2 to TRBJ1-5; 7 bases fit TRBD1. Germline V gene data show CDR1 as SGHTA and CDR2 as FQGNSA. There are 18 residues in the CDR3. Trimming at V came to 5 bases and at J to 6 bases, leaving 19 bases not matched to a gene. CDR3 sequence (DNA): TGTGCCAGCAGCCTTTATACCGGGACAGTTCAAGGAGGTCAGCCCCAGCATTTT. Its protein product is CASSLYTGTVQGGQPQHF. Full variable domain (rest looked up from reference TRBV7-2 and TRBJ1-5): GAGVSQSPSNKVTEKGKDVELRCDPISGHTALYWYRQSLGQGLEFLIYFQGNSAPDKSGLPSDRFSAERTGGSVSTLTIQRTQQEDSAVYLCASSLYTGTVQGGQPQHFGDGTRLSIL.

The rearrangement uses TRBV6-1 and TRBJ2-7; TRBD1 might be the D (5 bases). Per the germline V gene, CDR1 is MNHNS and CDR2 is SASEGT. V was trimmed by 8 bases and J by 7 bases, leaving 21 bases between them. The CDR3 is made up of 14 amino acids. The CDR3 nucleotides read TGTGCCAGCCTGGCCATATGGGGCCCCAATGAGCAGTACTTC. It encodes CASLAIWGPNEQYF.

V is TRBV10-3 and J is TRBJ1-2; TRBD1 matches 7 bases. Germline V gene sequence: CDR1 ENHRY, CDR2 SYGVKD. After removal of 5 bases from V and 4 bases from J, the junction contained 7 bases not matched to a gene. This CDR3 has 14 amino acids. DNA for the CDR3: TGTGCCATCAGTCCAGGGGGACAGTGCTATGGCTACACCTTC. Protein: CAISPGGQCYGYTF.

The table lists this clonotype with a few counts. J is TRBJ2-7 and V is TRBV20-1; TRBD2 aligns across 11 bases. Germline V gene data show CDR1 as DFQATT and CDR2 as SNEGSKA (reference sequence). V lost 5 bases, J lost 2 bases, and 8 bases stayed unmatched. The CDR3 loop spans 15 amino acids. This chain's CDR3 is CSAAGTSGNPYEQYF. Here the CDR3 DNA reads TGCAGTGCTGCAGGGACTAGCGGTAACCCCTACGAGCAGTACTTC.

The table lists this clonotype with a few counts. The chain links TRBV9 to TRBJ1-2; TRBD1 might be the D (5 bases). Trimming pared 7 bases from V and 3 bases from J, leaving 22 bases between. CDR1 is SGDLS, CDR2 YYNGEE, per germline. The CDR3 runs 16 residues. CDR3 loop: CASGTALGHADYGYTF. The CDR3 DNA reads TGTGCCAGCGGCACCGCCCTTGGACATGCGGACTATGGCTACACCTTC.

Points on this clonotype: A much larger clone sits a single nucleotide away, making a read error possible. J is TRBJ2-5 and V is TRBV29-1; D is undetermined. Germline V gives CDR1 SQVTM, CDR2 ANQGSEA. V lost 6 bases and J 0 bases, leaving 17 bases between the germline ends. The CDR3 consists of 15 residues. The CDR3 spells CSVTLQLMYQETQYF. The DNA of the CDR3 is TGCAGCGTGACCCTACAGCTTATGTACCAAGAGACCCAGTACTTC.

This clonotype was counted between two and nine times. The rearrangement links TRBV20-1 to TRBJ2-3; 9 positions match TRBD2. The CDR3 runs to 14 residues. Germline CDR1 and CDR2: DFQATT and SNEGSKA (reference sequence). V was pared by 8 bases and J by 4 bases, with 10 bases of the junction left unmatched. The CDR3 DNA reads TGCAGTCTTTTAAGCGGGAGGTTGGCAGATACGCAGTATTTT. It translates to CSLLSGRLADTQYF.

This clonotype was found a few times. V is TRBV2 and J is TRBJ2-5, with 9 nucleotides matching TRBD2. This CDR3 contains 14 residues. Germline values: CDR1 SNHLY, CDR2 FYNNEI. The ends lost 9 bases at V and 2 bases at J; junction bases unmatched: 7. DNA for the CDR3: TGTGCCAGTACTAGCGGGCCTACTCAAGAGACCCAGTACTTC. Its protein product is CASTSGPTQETQYF.

In this sample, this clonotype turned up many times. The CDR3 region has the DNA TGTGCCAGCAGCTTTGTCGGCGGAGCCTACGAGCAGTACTTC. This encodes CASSFVGGAYEQYF. The J gene is TRBJ2-7, the V gene TRBV7-9; D gene ambiguous. Germline values: CDR1 SEHNR, CDR2 FQNEAQ (reference sequence). The CDR3 is 14 amino acids. V was pared by 3 bases and J by 2 bases, with 11 bases between.

This clonotype was counted a few times. V and J are TRBV5-5 and TRBJ2-1; D might be TRBD1 or TRBD2, each matching 5 bases. The CDR3 is made up of 13 amino acids. V was shortened by 0 bases and J by 8 bases, with 9 bases between the two germline ends. Germline-derived CDR1 and CDR2 are SGHKS and YYEKEE (reference sequence). The CDR3, as DNA: TGTGCCAGCAGCTTGGGGGGGTGGGATGAGCAGTTCTTC. It yields the protein CASSLGGWDEQFF.

The J gene is TRBJ1-5, the V gene TRBV4-3; D gene unclear. Trimming took 4 bases from V and 2 from J, leaving 12 bases between them. The CDR3 runs 15 residues. CDR1 and CDR2 from the germline V gene are LGHNA and YSLEER. The CDR3 nucleotides are TGCGCCAGCAGCCCTACCTGGAGGGGCAATCAGCCCCAGCATTTT. This encodes CASSPTWRGNQPQHF.

This clonotype was recorded only once. The chain joins TRBV3-1 to TRBJ1-1; possible D gene TRBD1, 5 bases. The CDR3 consists of 14 residues. Germline-derived CDR1 and CDR2 are LGHDT and YNNKEL (reference sequence). The V end lost 4 bases, the J end lost 0 bases, and 9 bases lay between the germline ends. The CDR3 here is CASSRAQVNTEAFF. The CDR3 DNA follows: TGTGCCAGCAGCCGCGCACAGGTGAACACTGAAGCTTTCTTT.

This rearrangement joins TRBV4-1 to TRBJ2-7, with TRBD2 matching 11 bases. Germline V gene data show CDR1 as MGHRA and CDR2 as YSYEKL. This CDR3 comprises 15 residues. The V gene end was trimmed by 4 bases and the J gene end by 3 bases; junction bases not matched to a gene: 5. For the CDR3, the DNA is TGCGCCAGCAGCCGGACTAGCGGGTCCGTCTACGAGCAGTACTTC. This sequence encodes CASSRTSGSVYEQYF.

This clonotype was found many times. The J gene is TRBJ2-7, the V gene TRBV4-1, with TRBD1 as a possible D gene (5 bases). The V end lost 4 bases, the J end lost 5 bases, and 18 bases lay between the germline ends. The CDR3 is 15 residues long. From germline, CDR1 is MGHRA and CDR2 YSYEKL. CDR3 sequence (DNA): TGCGCCAGCAGCCCCCCAGGGAACGAAGAGGACGAGCAGTACTTC. This sequence encodes CASSPPGNEEDEQYF.